The rows below give T cell receptor beta chains drawn from one sample of a study of blood T cell repertoires in COVID-19. Method: immunoSEQ multiplex PCR; TCRdb's copy keeps in-frame clones and lacks some. In the table there are 200,000 to 300,000 clones, roughly 88% of which are singletons. The source material was peripheral blood. The receptors here all came from a man aged 40-49 years with acute or convalescent COVID-19. The CDR3 runs from the conserved cysteine through the conserved F or W. The D gene is left open where the match is weak. The size entry is marked missing in some rows and otherwise reads once, few, many or a size class.

D	size	J	V	CDR3	DNA
TRBD2	.	TRBJ2-7	TRBV13	CASSLRAGLAGEVSEQYF	TGTGCCAGCAGCTTGAGGGCTGGACTAGCGGGAGAGGTGAGCGAGCAGTACTTC
.	.	TRBJ1-4	TRBV20-1	CSASDGGTNEKLFF	TGCAGTGCTAGTGACGGGGGAACTAATGAAAAACTGTTTTTT
TRBD1	.	TRBJ1-5	TRBV19	CASSIGQGGNQPQHF	TGTGCCAGTAGTATTGGACAGGGGGGCAATCAGCCCCAGCATTTT
.	.	TRBJ1-5	TRBV5-1	CASSLDHGQPQHF	TGCGCCAGCAGCTTGGACCACGGGCAGCCCCAGCATTTT
.	few	TRBJ1-1	TRBV7-3	CASSQTLNTEAFF	TGTGCCAGCAGCCAAACACTGAACACTGAAGCTTTCTTT
.	.	TRBJ1-2	TRBV20-1	CSARSNYGYTF	TGCAGTGCTAGATCAAACTATGGCTACACCTTC
TRBD2	once	TRBJ2-1	TRBV5-1	CASSLALTSGDNEQFF	TGCGCCAGCAGCTTGGCTTTGACTAGCGGGGACAATGAGCAGTTCTTC
.	once	TRBJ2-2	TRBV11-3	CASSLVARETGELFF	TGTGCCAGCAGCTTAGTCGCCCGGGAAACCGGGGAGCTGTTTTTT
.	.	TRBJ2-3	TRBV5-1	CASSPRISGRPTDTQYF	TGCGCCAGCAGCCCACGGATTAGCGGCCGACCCACAGATACGCAGTATTTT
.	.	TRBJ2-7	TRBV28	CASRTAGEQYF	TGTGCCAGCAGGACCGCGGGCGAGCAGTACTTC
.	.	TRBJ1-5	TRBV11-2	CASSFGVGQPQHF	TGTGCCAGCAGCTTCGGTGTCGGTCAGCCCCAGCATTTT
.	.	TRBJ1-3	TRBV7-9	CASSNAGGNTIYF	TGTGCCAGCAGCAATGCGGGGGGAAACACCATATATTTT
TRBD2	.	TRBJ2-7	TRBV6-6	CASTNRRGLAGVEQYF	TGTGCCAGCACCAACCGGCGGGGACTAGCGGGAGTCGAGCAGTACTTC
.	once	TRBJ1-1	TRBV27	CASTGVNTEAFF	TGTGCCAGCACAGGGGTGAACACTGAAGCTTTCTTT
.	.	TRBJ1-2	TRBV10-3	CAISESNRRDYGYTF	TGTGCCATCAGTGAGTCGAACAGGAGAGACTATGGCTACACCTTC
TRBD1	.	TRBJ1-4	TRBV4-1	CASSRTDRGRGEKLFF	TGCGCCAGCAGCCGAACGGACAGGGGAAGGGGTGAAAAACTGTTTTTT
.	.	TRBJ2-1	TRBV7-9	CASSLGPTEGEQFF	TGTGCCAGCAGCTTAGGGCCGACAGAAGGTGAGCAGTTCTTC